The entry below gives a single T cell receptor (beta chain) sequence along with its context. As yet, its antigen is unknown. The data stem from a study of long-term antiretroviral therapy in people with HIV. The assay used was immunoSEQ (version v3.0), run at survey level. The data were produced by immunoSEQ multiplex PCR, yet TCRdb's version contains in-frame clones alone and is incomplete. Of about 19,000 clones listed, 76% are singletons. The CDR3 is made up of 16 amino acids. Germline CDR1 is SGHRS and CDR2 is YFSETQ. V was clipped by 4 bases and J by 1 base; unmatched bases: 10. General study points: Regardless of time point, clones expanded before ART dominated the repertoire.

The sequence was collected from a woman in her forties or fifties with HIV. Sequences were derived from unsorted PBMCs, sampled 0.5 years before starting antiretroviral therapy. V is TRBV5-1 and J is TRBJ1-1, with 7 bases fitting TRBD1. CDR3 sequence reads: CASSNNGQVANTEAFF. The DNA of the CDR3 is TGCGCCAGCAGCAACAACGGACAGGTCGCGAACACTGAAGCTTTCTTT.